This T cell receptor beta chain emerged from a study of blood T cells in healthy people across ages. This clonotype has only a few counts. Alongside a J-beta primer mix, a sample-barcoded 5' primer served in a second PCR lasting about 6 to 11 cycles. TCRdb re-called the 5' RACE reads through MiXCR, storing one row per CDR3 protein. The sample has more than 1.4 million distinct CDR3 sequences, approximately 38% seen once; the top ten hold 7.9%. J gave up 4 bases and V 7 bases, and 6 bases lay outside the gene matches. This CDR3 is 13 amino acids long. Looked up from germline, CDR1 is SQVTM and CDR2 is ANQGSEA.

The sequenced material came from blood. The TCR sequence derives from a woman younger than 35 in good health. This chain uses TRBV29-1 with TRBJ2-2, with 7 nucleotides matching TRBD1. In DNA form, the CDR3 reads TGCAGCGCCGACAGGGTTGCCACCGGGGAGCTGTTTTTT. Encoded protein: CSADRVATGELFF.